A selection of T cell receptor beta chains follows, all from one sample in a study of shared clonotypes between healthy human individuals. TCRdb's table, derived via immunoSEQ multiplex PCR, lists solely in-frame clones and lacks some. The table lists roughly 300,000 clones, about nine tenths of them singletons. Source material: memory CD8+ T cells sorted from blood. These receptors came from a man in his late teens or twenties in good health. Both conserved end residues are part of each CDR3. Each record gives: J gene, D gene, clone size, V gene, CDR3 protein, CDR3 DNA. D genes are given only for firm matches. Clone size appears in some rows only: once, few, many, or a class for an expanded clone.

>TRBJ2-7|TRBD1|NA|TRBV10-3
CAISETGTAFEQYF
TGTGCCATCAGTGAGACCGGGACAGCCTTCGAGCAGTACTTC
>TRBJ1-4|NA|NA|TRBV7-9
CASSLFGGPTNEKLFF
TGTGCCAGCAGCCTCTTCGGAGGCCCAACTAATGAAAAACTGTTTTTT
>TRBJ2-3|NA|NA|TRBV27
CASSFDGTDTQYF
TGTGCCAGCAGTTTCGACGGCACAGATACGCAGTATTTT
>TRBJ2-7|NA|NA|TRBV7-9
CASIPGVGAEEQYF
TGTGCCAGCATCCCCGGAGTGGGGGCGGAAGAGCAGTACTTC
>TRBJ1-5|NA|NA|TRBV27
CASSLGAKANQPQHF
TGTGCCAGCAGTTTGGGGGCGAAGGCCAATCAGCCCCAGCATTTT
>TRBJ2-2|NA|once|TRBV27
CASSGIGELFF
TGTGCCAGCAGTGGTATCGGGGAGCTGTTTTTT
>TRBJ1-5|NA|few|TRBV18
CASSPPIRVVWVRQPQHF
TGTGCCAGCTCACCACCTATAAGGGTTGTGTGGGTCCGGCAGCCCCAGCATTTT
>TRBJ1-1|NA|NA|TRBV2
CASSDSPRTGNTEAFF
TGTGCCAGCAGTGATTCCCCCCGGACGGGGAACACTGAAGCTTTCTTT
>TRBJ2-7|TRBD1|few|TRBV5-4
CASSDGTGAGYEQYF
TGTGCCAGCAGCGACGGGACAGGGGCAGGGTACGAGCAGTACTTC
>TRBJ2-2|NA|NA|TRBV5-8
CATGSYTGELFF
TGTGCCACAGGGTCGTACACCGGGGAGCTGTTTTTT
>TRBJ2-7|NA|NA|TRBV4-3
CASSQDFPLADEQYF
TGCGCCAGCAGCCAAGATTTTCCGCTAGCCGACGAGCAGTACTTC
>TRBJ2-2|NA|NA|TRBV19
CASSITGGATGELFF
TGTGCCAGTAGTATAACTGGCGGGGCTACCGGGGAGCTGTTTTTT
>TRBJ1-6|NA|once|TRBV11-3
CASSLDSASYSPLHF
TGTGCCAGCAGCTTAGATTCGGCCTCCTATTCACCCCTCCACTTT
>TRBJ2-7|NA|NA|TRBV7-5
CARSASGQNNLTYEQYF
TGTGCCAGAAGCGCAAGTGGGCAGAACAACCTAACTTACGAGCAGTACTTC
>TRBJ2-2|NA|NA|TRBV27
CASSNENTGELFF
TGTGCCAGCAGTAACGAGAACACCGGGGAGCTGTTTTTT